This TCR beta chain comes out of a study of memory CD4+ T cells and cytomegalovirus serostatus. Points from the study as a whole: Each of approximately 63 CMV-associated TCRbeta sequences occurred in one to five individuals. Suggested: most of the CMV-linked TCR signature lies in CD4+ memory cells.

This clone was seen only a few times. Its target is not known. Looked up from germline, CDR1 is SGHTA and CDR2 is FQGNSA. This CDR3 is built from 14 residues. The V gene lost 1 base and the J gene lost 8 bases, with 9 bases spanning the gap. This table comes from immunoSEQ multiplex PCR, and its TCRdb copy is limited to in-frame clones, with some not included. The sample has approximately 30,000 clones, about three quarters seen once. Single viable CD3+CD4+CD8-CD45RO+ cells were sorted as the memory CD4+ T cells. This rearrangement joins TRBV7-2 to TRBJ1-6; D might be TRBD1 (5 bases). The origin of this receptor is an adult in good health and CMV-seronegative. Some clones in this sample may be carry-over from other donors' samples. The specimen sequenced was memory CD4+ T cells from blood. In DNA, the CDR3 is TGTGCCAGCAGCTTAGGGGACCTGTATTCACCCCTCCACTTT. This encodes CASSLGDLYSPLHF.